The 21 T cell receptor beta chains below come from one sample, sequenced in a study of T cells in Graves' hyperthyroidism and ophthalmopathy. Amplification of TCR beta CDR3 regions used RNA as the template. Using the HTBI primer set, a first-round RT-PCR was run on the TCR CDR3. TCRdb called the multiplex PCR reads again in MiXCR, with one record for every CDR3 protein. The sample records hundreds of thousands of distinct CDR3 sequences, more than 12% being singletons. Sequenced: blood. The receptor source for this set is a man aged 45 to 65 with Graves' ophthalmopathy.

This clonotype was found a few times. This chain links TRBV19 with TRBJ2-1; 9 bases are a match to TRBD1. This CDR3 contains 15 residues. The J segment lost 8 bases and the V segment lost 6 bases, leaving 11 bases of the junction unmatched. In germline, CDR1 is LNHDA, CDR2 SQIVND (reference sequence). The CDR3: CASRLRTGEYYEQFF. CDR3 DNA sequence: TGTGCCAGTAGATTACGGACAGGGGAGTACTATGAGCAGTTCTTC.

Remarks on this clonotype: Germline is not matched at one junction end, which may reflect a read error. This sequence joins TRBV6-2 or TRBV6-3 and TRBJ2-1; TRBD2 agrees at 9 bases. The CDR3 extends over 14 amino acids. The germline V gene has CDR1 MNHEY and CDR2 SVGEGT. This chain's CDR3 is CASSLTSGNNGQFF. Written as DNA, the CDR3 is TGTGCCAGCAGCCTGACTAGCGGTAACAATGGGCAGTTCTTC.

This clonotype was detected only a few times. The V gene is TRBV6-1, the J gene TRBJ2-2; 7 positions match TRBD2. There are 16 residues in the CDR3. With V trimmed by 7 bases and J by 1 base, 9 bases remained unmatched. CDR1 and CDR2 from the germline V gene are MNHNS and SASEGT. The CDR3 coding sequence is TGTGCCAGCATTCCTACGGGGGGTTTGAACACCGGGGAGCTGTTTTTT. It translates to CASIPTGGLNTGELFF.

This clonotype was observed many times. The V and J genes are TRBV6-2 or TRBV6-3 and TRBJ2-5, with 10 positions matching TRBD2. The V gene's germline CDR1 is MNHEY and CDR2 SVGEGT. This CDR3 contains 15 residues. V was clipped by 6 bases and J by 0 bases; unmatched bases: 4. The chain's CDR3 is CASRGLAAYQETQYF. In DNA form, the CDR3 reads TGTGCCAGCAGAGGACTAGCGGCGTACCAAGAGACCCAGTACTTC.

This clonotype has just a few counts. CDR3 sequence reads: CAISVTAGERRSTDTQYF. The CDR3 DNA reads TGTGCCATCAGTGTGACTGCGGGAGAACGACGGTCTACAGATACGCAGTATTTT. The rearrangement uses TRBV10-3 and TRBJ2-3, with 7 bases identical to TRBD2. J was trimmed by 3 bases and V by 4 bases; bases with no gene match: 16. Per germline, CDR1 ENHRY and CDR2 SYGVKD. CDR3 length: 18 amino acids.

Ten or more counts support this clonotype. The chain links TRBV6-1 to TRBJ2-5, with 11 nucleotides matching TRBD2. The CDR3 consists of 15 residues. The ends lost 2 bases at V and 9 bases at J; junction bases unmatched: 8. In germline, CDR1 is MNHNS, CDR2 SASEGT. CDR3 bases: TGTGCCAGCAGTGAAACTAGCGGGAGAATGGGGTCCCAGTACTTC. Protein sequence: CASSETSGRMGSQYF.

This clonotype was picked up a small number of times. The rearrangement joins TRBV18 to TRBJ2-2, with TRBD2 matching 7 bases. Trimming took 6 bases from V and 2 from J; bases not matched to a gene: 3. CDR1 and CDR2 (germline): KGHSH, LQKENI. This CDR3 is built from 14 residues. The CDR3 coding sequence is TGTGCCAGCTCGCGCGGGGGTAACACCGGGGAGCTGTTTTTT. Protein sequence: CASSRGGNTGELFF.

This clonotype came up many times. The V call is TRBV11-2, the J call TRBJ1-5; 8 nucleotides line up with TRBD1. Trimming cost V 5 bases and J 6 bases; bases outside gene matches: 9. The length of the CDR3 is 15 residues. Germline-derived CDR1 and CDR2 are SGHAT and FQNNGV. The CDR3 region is CASSPGQGVGQPQHF. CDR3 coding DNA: TGTGCCAGCAGCCCCGGACAGGGTGTAGGTCAGCCCCAGCATTTT. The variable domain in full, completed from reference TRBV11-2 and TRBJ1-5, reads EAGVAQSPRYKIIEKRQSVAFWCNPISGHATLYWYQQILGQGPKLLIQFQNNGVVDDSQLPKDRFSAERLKGVDSTLKIQPAKLEDSAVYLCASSPGQGVGQPQHFGDGTRLSIL.

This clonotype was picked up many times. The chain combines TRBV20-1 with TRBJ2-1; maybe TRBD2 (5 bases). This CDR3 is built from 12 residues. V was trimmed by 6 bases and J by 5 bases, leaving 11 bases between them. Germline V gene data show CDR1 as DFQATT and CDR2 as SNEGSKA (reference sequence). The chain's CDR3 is CSATRGNNEQFF. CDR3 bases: TGCAGTGCCACAAGAGGGAACAATGAGCAGTTCTTC.

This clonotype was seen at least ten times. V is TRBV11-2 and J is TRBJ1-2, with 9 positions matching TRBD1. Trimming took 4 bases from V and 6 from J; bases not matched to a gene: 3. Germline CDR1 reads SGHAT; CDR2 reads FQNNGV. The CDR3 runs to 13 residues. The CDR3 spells CASSYGTGHGYTF. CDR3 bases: TGTGCCAGCAGCTACGGGACAGGGCATGGCTACACCTTC. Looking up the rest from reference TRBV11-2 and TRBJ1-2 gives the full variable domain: EAGVAQSPRYKIIEKRQSVAFWCNPISGHATLYWYQQILGQGPKLLIQFQNNGVVDDSQLPKDRFSAERLKGVDSTLKIQPAKLEDSAVYLCASSYGTGHGYTFGSGTRLTVV.

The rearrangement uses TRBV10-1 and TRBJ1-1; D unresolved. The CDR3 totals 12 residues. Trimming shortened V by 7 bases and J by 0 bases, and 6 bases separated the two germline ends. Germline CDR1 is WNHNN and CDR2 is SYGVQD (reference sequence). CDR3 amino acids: CASKGMNTEAFF. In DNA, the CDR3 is TGCGCCAGCAAAGGAATGAACACTGAAGCTTTCTTT.

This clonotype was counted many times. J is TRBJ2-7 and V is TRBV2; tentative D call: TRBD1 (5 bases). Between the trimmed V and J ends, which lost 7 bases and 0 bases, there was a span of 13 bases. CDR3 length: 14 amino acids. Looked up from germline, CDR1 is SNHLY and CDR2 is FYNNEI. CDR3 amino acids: CASKAQGSSYEQYF. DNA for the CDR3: TGTGCCAGCAAGGCCCAGGGCAGCTCCTACGAGCAGTACTTC.

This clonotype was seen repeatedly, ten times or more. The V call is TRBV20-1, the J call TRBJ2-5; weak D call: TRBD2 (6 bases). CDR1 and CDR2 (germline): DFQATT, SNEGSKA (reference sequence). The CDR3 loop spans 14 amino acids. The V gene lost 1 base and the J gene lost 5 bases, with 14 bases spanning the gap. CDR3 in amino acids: CSARVPGVRETQYF. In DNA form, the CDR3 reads TGCAGTGCTAGAGTACCGGGAGTGAGGGAGACCCAGTACTTC.

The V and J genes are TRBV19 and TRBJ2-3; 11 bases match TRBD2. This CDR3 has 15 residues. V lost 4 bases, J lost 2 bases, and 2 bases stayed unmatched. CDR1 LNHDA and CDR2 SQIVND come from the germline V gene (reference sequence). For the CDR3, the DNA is TGTGCCAGTAGTAAGACTAGCGGGAACACAGATACGCAGTATTTT. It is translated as CASSKTSGNTDTQYF.

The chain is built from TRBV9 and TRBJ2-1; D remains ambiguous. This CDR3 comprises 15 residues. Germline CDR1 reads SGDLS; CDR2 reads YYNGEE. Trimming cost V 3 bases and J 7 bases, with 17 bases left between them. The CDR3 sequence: CASSALRAVVNEQFF. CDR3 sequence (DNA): TGTGCCAGCAGCGCTCTTCGAGCTGTGGTTAATGAGCAGTTCTTC.

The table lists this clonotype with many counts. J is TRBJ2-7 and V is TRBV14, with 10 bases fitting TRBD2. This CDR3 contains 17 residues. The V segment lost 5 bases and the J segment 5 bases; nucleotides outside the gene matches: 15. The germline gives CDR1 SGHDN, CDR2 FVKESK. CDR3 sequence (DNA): TGTGCCAGCAGCTCAAGGCGGGGTCTAGCGGGAGATGACGAGCAGTACTTC. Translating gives CASSSRRGLAGDDEQYF.

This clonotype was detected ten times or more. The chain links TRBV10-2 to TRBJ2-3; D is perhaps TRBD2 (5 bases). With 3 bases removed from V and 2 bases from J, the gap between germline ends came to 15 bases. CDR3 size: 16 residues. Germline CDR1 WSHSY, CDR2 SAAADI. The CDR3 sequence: CASSDQQRFNTDTQYF. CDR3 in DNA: TGCGCCAGCAGTGACCAGCAGCGGTTCAACACAGATACGCAGTATTTT.

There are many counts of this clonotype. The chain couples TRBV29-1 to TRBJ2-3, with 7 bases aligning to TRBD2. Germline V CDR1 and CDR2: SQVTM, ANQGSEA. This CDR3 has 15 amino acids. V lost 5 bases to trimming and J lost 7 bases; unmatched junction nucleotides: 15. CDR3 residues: CSVIGREREQNTQYF. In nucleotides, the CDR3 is TGCAGCGTTATAGGGCGGGAGAGGGAGCAGAATACGCAGTATTTT.

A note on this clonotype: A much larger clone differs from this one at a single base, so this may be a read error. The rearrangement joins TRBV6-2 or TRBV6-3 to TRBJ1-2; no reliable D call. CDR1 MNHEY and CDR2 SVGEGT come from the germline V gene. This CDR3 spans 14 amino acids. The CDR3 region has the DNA TGTGCCGGCAGTGGCCTGGACGGCCTTACTGGCTACACCTTC. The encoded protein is CAGSGLDGLTGYTF.

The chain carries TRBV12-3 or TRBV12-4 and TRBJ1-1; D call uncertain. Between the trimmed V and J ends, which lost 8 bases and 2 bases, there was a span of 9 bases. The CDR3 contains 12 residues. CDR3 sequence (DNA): TGTGCCAGCGGTCAGGTCAACACTGAAGCTTTCTTT. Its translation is CASGQVNTEAFF.

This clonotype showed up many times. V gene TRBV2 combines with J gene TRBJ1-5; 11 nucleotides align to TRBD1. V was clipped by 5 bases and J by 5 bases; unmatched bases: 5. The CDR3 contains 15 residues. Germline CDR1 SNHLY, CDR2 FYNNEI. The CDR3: CASSKDRGQDQPQHF. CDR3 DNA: TGTGCCAGCAGTAAGGACAGGGGGCAGGATCAGCCCCAGCATTTT.